This T cell receptor (beta chain) was sequenced in a study of blood T cell repertoires in COVID-19 (dated by TCRdb to the early 2020s). Concerning the study at large: Samples from collaborators originated in the United States, Italy and Spain and spanned both the acute and convalescent phases of COVID-19. Nearly every sample came with metadata listing a de-identified subject ID, COVID-19 status, age in years and sex. The repertoires were released in a freely available public database intended as a resource for research on the immune response to SARS-CoV-2. The prospective study material was composed of cDNA or gDNA derived from T cells, B-cell-depleted T cells, or PBMCs. HLA class I and class II types, where available, came from metadata supplied by the sample provider rather than from assay-based typing. Deeply sampled blood TCRbeta repertoires from subjects exposed to, actively infected with, or recovered from COVID-19 were included in the dataset. Samples came from the ongoing ImmuneRACE study (first 160 participants) plus 1,254 subjects from 6 global collaborators.

The collaborating institutions used their own protocols to collect whole blood in K2EDTA tubes. Collaborator samples were shipped for TCRbeta analysis as frozen whole blood, isolated PBMCs, or DNA extracted from either sample type. TCRbeta CDR3 regions were amplified from genomic DNA using the immunoSEQ Assay, a bias-controlled multiplex PCR. In the source study's methods: The number of nucleated cells in each sample was estimated by amplification of reference gene primers within the assay. To quantify the absolute abundance of each unique TCRbeta CDR3 rearrangement, sequence reads were collapsed and filtered. For each sample, productive Simpson clonality was calculated as the square root of Simpson's diversity index over productive rearrangements. TCRdb provides this immuneACCESS table in a form limited to in-frame rearrangements. Some clones are lacking; in checked studies, under half of them reflect an unresolved V gene, and why the rest are absent is not known. The V and J calls and clone size are taken from that table; D and trimming were inferred from the DNA. Within this sample are over 250,000 clones, with roughly 85% of them counted one time only. Of the sample, about an eighth falls within the top ten clones.

Details on this clone: Its recognized antigen is unknown. No base quality information exists; no much larger clone differs at one position.

The investigation overall reported the following: The quantity of clinical and demographic metadata differed by source and by participant and was supplied without curation.

The germline V gene supplies CDR1 SGHRS and CDR2 YFSETQ. Measured from the cysteine to the phenylalanine, the CDR3 is 14 residues long. The sequence is cut down to CDR3 DNA, 42 bases in frame from base 1. V and J are truncated by 4 bases and 0 bases respectively, leaving an intervening sequence of 8 bases. Sequencing was carried out using peripheral blood. This clonotype was sampled from a human donor in a cohort sampled during active COVID-19. Recombination linked TRBV5-1 to TRBJ1-5; possibly the D gene is TRBD1, per 5 matching bases. The bases read TGCGCCAGCAGCCCCGGGGGTAGCAATCAGCCCCAGCATTTT. This translates into CASSPGGSNQPQHF.